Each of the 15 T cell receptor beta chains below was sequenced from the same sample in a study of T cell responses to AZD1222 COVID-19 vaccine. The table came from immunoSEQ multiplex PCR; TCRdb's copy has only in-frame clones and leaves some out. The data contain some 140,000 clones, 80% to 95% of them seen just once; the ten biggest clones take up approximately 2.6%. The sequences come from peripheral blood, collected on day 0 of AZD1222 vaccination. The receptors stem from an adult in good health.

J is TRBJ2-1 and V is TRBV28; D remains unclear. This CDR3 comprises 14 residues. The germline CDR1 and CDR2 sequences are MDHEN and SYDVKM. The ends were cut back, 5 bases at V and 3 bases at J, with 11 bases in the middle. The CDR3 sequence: CASSAQLIYNEQFF. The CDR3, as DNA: TGTGCCAGCAGTGCTCAGCTTATCTACAATGAGCAGTTCTTC.

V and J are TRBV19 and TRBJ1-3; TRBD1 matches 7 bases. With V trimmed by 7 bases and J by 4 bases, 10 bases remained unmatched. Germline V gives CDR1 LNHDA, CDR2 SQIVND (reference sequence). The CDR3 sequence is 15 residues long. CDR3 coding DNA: TGTGCCAGTATCCGAGGGGGCGGTCCGGGAAACACCATATATTTT. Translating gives CASIRGGGPGNTIYF.

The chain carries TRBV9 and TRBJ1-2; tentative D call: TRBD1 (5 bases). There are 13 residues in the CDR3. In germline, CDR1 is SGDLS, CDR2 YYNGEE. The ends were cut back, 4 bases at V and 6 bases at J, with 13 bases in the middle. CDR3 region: CASSLRELDGYTF. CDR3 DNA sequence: TGTGCCAGCAGCCTCAGGGAGCTCGATGGCTACACCTTC.

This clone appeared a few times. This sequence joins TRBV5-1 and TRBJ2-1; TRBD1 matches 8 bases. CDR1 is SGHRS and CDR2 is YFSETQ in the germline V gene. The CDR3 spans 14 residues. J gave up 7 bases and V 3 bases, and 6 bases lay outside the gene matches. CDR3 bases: TGCGCCAGCAGCTCTCAGGGGGCGGGGAATGAGCAGTTCTTC. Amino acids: CASSSQGAGNEQFF.

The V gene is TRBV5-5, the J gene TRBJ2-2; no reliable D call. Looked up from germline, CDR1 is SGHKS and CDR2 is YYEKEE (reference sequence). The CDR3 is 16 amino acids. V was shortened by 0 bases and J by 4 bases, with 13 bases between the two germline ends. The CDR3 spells CASSLAERLPTGELFF. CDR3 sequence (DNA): TGTGCCAGCAGCTTGGCGGAGAGGCTGCCCACCGGGGAGCTGTTTTTT.

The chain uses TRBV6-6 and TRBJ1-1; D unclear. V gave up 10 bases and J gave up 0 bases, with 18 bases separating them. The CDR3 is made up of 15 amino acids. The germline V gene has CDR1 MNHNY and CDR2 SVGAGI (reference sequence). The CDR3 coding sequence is TGTGCCACCAAGGACCGGCTTTTGGTGAACACTGAAGCTTTCTTT. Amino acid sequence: CATKDRLLVNTEAFF.

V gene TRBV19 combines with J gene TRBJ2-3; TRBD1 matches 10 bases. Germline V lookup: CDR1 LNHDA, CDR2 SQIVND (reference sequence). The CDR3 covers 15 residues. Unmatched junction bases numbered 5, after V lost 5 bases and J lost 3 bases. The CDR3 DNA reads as TGTGCCAGTAGTTCCCGGGACAGGGGAACAGATACGCAGTATTTT. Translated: CASSSRDRGTDTQYF.

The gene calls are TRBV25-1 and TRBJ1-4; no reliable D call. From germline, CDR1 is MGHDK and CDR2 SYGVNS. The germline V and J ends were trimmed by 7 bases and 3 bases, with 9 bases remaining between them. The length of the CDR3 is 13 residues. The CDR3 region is CASTPWSNEKLFF. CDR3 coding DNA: TGTGCCAGCACCCCCTGGTCTAATGAAAAACTGTTTTTT.

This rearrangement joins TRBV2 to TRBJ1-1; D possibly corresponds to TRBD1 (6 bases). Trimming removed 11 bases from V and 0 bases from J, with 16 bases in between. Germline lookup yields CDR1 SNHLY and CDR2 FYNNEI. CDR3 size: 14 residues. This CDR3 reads CAQRQVSMNTEAFF. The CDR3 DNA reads TGTGCCCAAAGACAGGTCTCTATGAACACTGAAGCTTTCTTT.

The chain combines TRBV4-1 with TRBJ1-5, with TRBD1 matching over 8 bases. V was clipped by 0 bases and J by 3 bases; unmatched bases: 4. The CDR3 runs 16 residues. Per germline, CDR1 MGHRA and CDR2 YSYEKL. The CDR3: CASSQEDRGYNQPQHF. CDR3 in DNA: TGCGCCAGCAGCCAAGAAGACAGGGGTTACAATCAGCCCCAGCATTTT.

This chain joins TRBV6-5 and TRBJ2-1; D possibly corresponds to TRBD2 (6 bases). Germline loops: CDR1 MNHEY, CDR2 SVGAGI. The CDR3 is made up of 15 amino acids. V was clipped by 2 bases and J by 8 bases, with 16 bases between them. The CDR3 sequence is CASSYDRDFGDEQFF. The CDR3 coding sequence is TGTGCCAGCAGTTACGATCGGGACTTCGGGGATGAGCAGTTCTTC.

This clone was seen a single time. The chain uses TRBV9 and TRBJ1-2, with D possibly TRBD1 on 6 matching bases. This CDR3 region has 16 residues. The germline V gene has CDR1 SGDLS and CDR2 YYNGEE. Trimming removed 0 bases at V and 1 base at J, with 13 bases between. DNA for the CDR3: TGTGCCAGCAGCGTAGGGCGGGGGGCCGGTAACTATGGCTACACCTTC. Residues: CASSVGRGAGNYGYTF.

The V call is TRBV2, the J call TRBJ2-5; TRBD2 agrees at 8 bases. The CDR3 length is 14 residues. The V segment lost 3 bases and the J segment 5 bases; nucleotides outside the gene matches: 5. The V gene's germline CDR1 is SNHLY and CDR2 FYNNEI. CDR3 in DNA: TGTGCCAGCAGTGACTGGACTAGCACGGAGACCCAGTACTTC. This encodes CASSDWTSTETQYF.

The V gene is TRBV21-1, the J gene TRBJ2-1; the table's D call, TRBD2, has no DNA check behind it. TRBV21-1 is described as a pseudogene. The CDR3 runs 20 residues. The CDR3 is CASSLYPGLAGGRAYNEQFF. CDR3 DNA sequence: TGTGCCAGCAGCTTATACCCGGGACTAGCGGGAGGGAGGGCCTACAATGAGCAGTTCTTC.

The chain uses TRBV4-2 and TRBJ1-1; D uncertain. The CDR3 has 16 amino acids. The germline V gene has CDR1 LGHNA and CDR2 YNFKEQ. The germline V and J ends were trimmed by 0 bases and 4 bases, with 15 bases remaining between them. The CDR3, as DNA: TGTGCCAGCAGCCAAGATAGCCCCTTGCGGGGCACTGAAGCTTTCTTT. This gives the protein CASSQDSPLRGTEAFF.